Following are 22 T cell receptor beta chains from one sample sequenced in a study of blood T cell repertoires in COVID-19. Generated by immunoSEQ multiplex PCR, the TCRdb table keeps only in-frame clones and is missing some. Altogether tens of thousands of clones are present, approximately 90% being singletons, with the ten largest covering 1.6%. The sequenced sample consisted of peripheral blood. Receptors originate from a man aged 55 to 70 with acute or convalescent COVID-19.

This chain uses TRBV11-1 with TRBJ1-1; TRBD1 aligns across 11 bases. Germline values: CDR1 SGHAT, CDR2 FQDESV (reference sequence). CDR3 length: 14 residues. The V gene end was trimmed by 4 bases and the J gene end by 4 bases; junction bases not matched to a gene: 2. This CDR3 is CASSSGQGATEAFF. DNA for the CDR3: TGTGCCAGCAGCTCCGGACAGGGGGCCACTGAAGCTTTCTTT.

The chain is built from TRBV9 and TRBJ1-4; 9 bases are shared with TRBD1. The V and J ends lost 4 bases and 3 bases, in that order; junction bases with no gene match: 1. Looked up from germline, CDR1 is SGDLS and CDR2 is YYNGEE. The CDR3 totals 14 residues. DNA of the CDR3: TGTGCCAGCAGCCGGGACAGGGCTAATGAAAAACTGTTTTTT. The encoded protein is CASSRDRANEKLFF. The full variable domain, completed using reference TRBV9 and TRBJ1-4, is DSGVTQTPKHLITATGQRVTLRCSPRSGDLSVYWYQQSLDQGLQFLIQYYNGEERAKGNILERFSAQQFPDLHSELNLSSLELGDSALYFCASSRDRANEKLFFGSGTQLSVL.

This clone is labeled medium-sized. The chain recombines TRBV5-8 with TRBJ1-4; no definite D call. Between the trimmed V and J ends, which lost 5 bases and 8 bases, there was a span of 13 bases. The CDR3 is 13 residues long. Germline-derived CDR1 and CDR2 are SGHTS and YDEGEE. DNA of the CDR3: TGTGCCAGCAGGATCAGGACTGGAGAAAAACTGTTTTTT. Translation gives CASRIRTGEKLFF.

A remark on this clone: The sample holds other DNA sequences that translate to the same CDR3. This chain links TRBV27 with TRBJ1-1; D ambiguous. Germline V gene lookup returns CDR1 MNHEY and CDR2 SMNVEV (reference sequence). The CDR3 is 13 amino acids. V lost 2 bases to trimming and J lost 5 bases, with 9 bases between them. The CDR3 DNA reads as TGTGCCAGCAGTTTAACCCCCGGGACTGAAGCTTTCTTT. Its protein product is CASSLTPGTEAFF.

This chain connects TRBV5-1 to TRBJ1-3; no clear D gene. The CDR3 runs to 15 residues. The V gene lost 3 bases and the J gene lost 1 base, with 11 bases spanning the gap. Looked up from germline, CDR1 is SGHRS and CDR2 is YFSETQ. CDR3 sequence (DNA): TGCGCCAGCAGCTCGGGGATTCCGTCTGGAAACACCATATATTTT. Protein product: CASSSGIPSGNTIYF.

In this sample, this clone turned up a few times. V and J are TRBV18 and TRBJ1-1; D gene unclear. The V gene lost 3 bases and the J gene lost 1 base, with 9 bases spanning the gap. Germline V gene lookup returns CDR1 KGHSH and CDR2 LQKENI. The CDR3 length is 14 residues. As DNA, the CDR3 is TGTGCCAGCTCACCTCTTTTAGAGAACACTGAAGCTTTCTTT. This sequence encodes CASSPLLENTEAFF.

This clone was seen a handful of times. The chain couples TRBV19 to TRBJ1-2; 7 bases agree with TRBD1. The CDR3 contains 18 residues. The germline V gene encodes CDR1 LNHDA and CDR2 SQIVND (reference sequence). Trimming removed 7 bases from V and 5 bases from J; junction bases left unmatched: 22. The CDR3 sequence is CASTTRGLAGQGRYGYTF. In DNA form, the CDR3 reads TGTGCCAGTACCACAAGGGGGCTGGCTGGGCAGGGGAGGTATGGCTACACCTTC.

The chain uses TRBV5-1 and TRBJ1-1; TRBD1 agrees at 11 bases. After removal of 4 bases from V and 5 bases from J, the junction contained 7 bases not matched to a gene. The CDR3 has 15 amino acids. Germline assignment: CDR1 SGHRS and CDR2 YFSETQ. The CDR3 DNA sequence: TGCGCCAGCAGCCTAGGGGACAGGGGGAGAACTGAAGCTTTCTTT. It codes for CASSLGDRGRTEAFF.

The rearrangement links TRBV19 to TRBJ1-5; 7 bases agree with TRBD1. V lost 3 bases, J lost 4 bases, and 6 bases stayed unmatched. Germline V gene lookup returns CDR1 LNHDA and CDR2 SQIVND (reference sequence). The CDR3 covers 15 residues. CDR3 in amino acids: CASSIQTGRNQPQHF. CDR3 bases: TGTGCCAGTAGTATCCAGACAGGGAGGAATCAGCCCCAGCATTTT.

J is TRBJ1-1 and V is TRBV24-1; D is undetermined. CDR3 length: 13 amino acids. Trimming stripped 10 bases from V and 0 bases from J, with 11 bases between. Germline values: CDR1 KGHDR, CDR2 SFDVKD. As DNA, the CDR3 is TGTGCCACGCAACACACAGTGAACACTGAAGCTTTCTTT. This codes for CATQHTVNTEAFF.

The chain is built from TRBV10-1 and TRBJ2-2; weak D call: TRBD2 (5 bases). From germline, CDR1 is WNHNN and CDR2 SYGVQD (reference sequence). The CDR3 covers 16 residues. Trimming stripped 2 bases from V and 1 base from J, with 11 bases between. CDR3 nucleotides: TGCGCCAGCAGTGAGGCTAGCCTGGGGAACACCGGGGAGCTGTTTTTT. It translates to CASSEASLGNTGELFF.

The chain is built from TRBV19 and TRBJ2-5; 12 nucleotides line up with TRBD2. The CDR3 length is 17 residues. The V and J ends lost 6 bases and 0 bases, in that order; junction bases with no gene match: 8. Germline CDR1 reads LNHDA; CDR2 reads SQIVND (reference sequence). CDR3 DNA: TGTGCCAGTAGGGCCTCTCTAGCGGGGGGGTACCAAGAGACCCAGTACTTC. Translated: CASRASLAGGYQETQYF.

This clone was recorded only once. This sequence joins TRBV5-1 and TRBJ2-1; TRBD1 matches 12 bases. The germline gives CDR1 SGHRS, CDR2 YFSETQ. V lost 0 bases to trimming and J lost 6 bases; unmatched junction nucleotides: 4. The CDR3 is 16 amino acids. The CDR3 DNA reads TGCGCCAGCAGCTTGGGTGGGACAGGGGGCTTCAATGAGCAGTTCTTC. As protein: CASSLGGTGGFNEQFF.

The chain joins TRBV2 to TRBJ1-3; 8 bases agree with TRBD1. This CDR3 has 16 residues. Per the germline V gene, CDR1 is SNHLY and CDR2 is FYNNEI. The junction had 8 bases not matched to a gene; V was cut back by 5 bases and J by 2 bases. The CDR3 reads CASSLNQGATGNTIYF. In nucleotides, the CDR3 is TGTGCCAGCAGTCTGAACCAGGGGGCGACTGGAAACACCATATATTTT.

The chain couples TRBV18 to TRBJ1-6; D is unclear. The CDR3 is 15 amino acids. Trimming removed 2 bases at V and 6 bases at J, with 11 bases between. The germline CDR1 and CDR2 sequences are KGHSH and LQKENI. CDR3 sequence (DNA): TGTGCCAGCTCACCAGGGTTAGGACTTAATTCACCCCTCCACTTT. This codes for CASSPGLGLNSPLHF.

V and J are TRBV6-5 and TRBJ2-7; no clear D gene. In germline, CDR1 is MNHEY, CDR2 SVGAGI. Trimming removed 10 bases from V and 2 bases from J, with 18 bases in between. CDR3 length equals 14 residues. The CDR3 is CATSIPTDTYEQYF. CDR3 sequence (DNA): TGTGCCACCTCCATCCCCACTGATACCTACGAGCAGTACTTC.

The chain couples TRBV24-1 to TRBJ2-5; no firm D call. This CDR3 has 12 amino acids. Looked up from germline, CDR1 is KGHDR and CDR2 is SFDVKD. V lost 4 bases to trimming and J lost 5 bases, with 7 bases between them. CDR3: CATSERWETQYF. The CDR3 coding sequence is TGTGCCACCAGTGAGCGCTGGGAGACCCAGTACTTC.

The chain couples TRBV9 to TRBJ2-5; 8 bases map to TRBD1. The CDR3 has 16 residues. The V segment lost 4 bases and the J segment 4 bases; nucleotides outside the gene matches: 12. Germline lookup yields CDR1 SGDLS and CDR2 YYNGEE. The CDR3 spells CASSRLTGATLETQYF. CDR3 in DNA: TGTGCCAGCAGCAGACTGACAGGGGCGACTTTAGAGACCCAGTACTTC. The whole variable domain, filled in from reference TRBV9 and TRBJ2-5, reads DSGVTQTPKHLITATGQRVTLRCSPRSGDLSVYWYQQSLDQGLQFLIQYYNGEERAKGNILERFSAQQFPDLHSELNLSSLELGDSALYFCASSRLTGATLETQYFGPGTRLLVL.

V is TRBV28 and J is TRBJ1-1; D might be TRBD1 (5 bases). Germline V gene data show CDR1 as MDHEN and CDR2 as SYDVKM. The V end was cut by 5 bases, the J end by 3 bases, with 19 bases between. The CDR3 runs 16 residues. CDR3 coding DNA: TGTGCCAGCAGTGCGACAGCCGGTGGGTGGGACACTGAAGCTTTCTTT. The encoded protein is CASSATAGGWDTEAFF.

The chain carries TRBV4-1 and TRBJ2-1; TRBD2 agrees at 15 bases. CDR1 is MGHRA, CDR2 YSYEKL, per germline. The CDR3 sequence is 17 residues long. After removal of 2 bases from V and 3 bases from J, the junction contained 2 bases not matched to a gene. CDR3 protein: CASSQRTSGGVYNEQFF. CDR3 nucleotide sequence: TGCGCCAGCAGCCAAAGGACTAGCGGGGGGGTCTACAATGAGCAGTTCTTC.

The chain combines TRBV2 with TRBJ1-6; possible D gene TRBD1, 5 bases. With 5 bases removed from V and 0 bases from J, the gap between germline ends came to 11 bases. Germline CDR1 reads SNHLY; CDR2 reads FYNNEI. The CDR3 is 16 amino acids. In DNA form, the CDR3 reads TGTGCCAGCAGTTACAGGAAGAGCTCCTATAATTCACCCCTCCACTTT. It codes for CASSYRKSSYNSPLHF.

The chain has TRBV7-3 and TRBJ2-3; possible D gene TRBD1, 6 bases. V lost 6 bases, J lost 5 bases, and 12 bases lay in between. There are 13 residues in the CDR3. The germline V gene has CDR1 SGHTA and CDR2 FQGTGA. The CDR3 spells CASSENREDTQYF. The CDR3 nucleotides are TGTGCCAGCAGTGAAAACAGGGAAGATACGCAGTATTTT.